This T cell receptor beta chain is drawn from a study of blood T cell repertoires in COVID-19. About the study: From the United States, Italy and Spain came samples of acute and convalescent COVID-19. The cDNA or gDNA used as material had been derived from T cells, B-cell-depleted T cells, or PBMCs.

In the authors' methods: Amplification from reference gene primers served as the basis for estimated nucleated cell counts. Using immunoSEQ multiplex PCR, the repertoire was profiled, and TCRdb retains in-frame clones only, with some absent. The V and J calls and clone size are taken from that table; D and trimming were inferred from the DNA. This table holds some 94,000 clones, around 87% found once. In germline, CDR1 is SQVTM, CDR2 ANQGSEA. V dropped 7 bases and J dropped 2; count of bases not matched to a gene: 7. This CDR3 has 13 residues. The sample consisted of peripheral blood. The chain employs TRBV29-1 and TRBJ1-2; 7 nucleotides agree with TRBD1. The sequence was collected from a human donor in a cohort sampled during active COVID-19. CDR3 DNA sequence: TGCAGCGGATGGACAGGAATCAACTATGGCTACACCTTC. This encodes CSGWTGINYGYTF.